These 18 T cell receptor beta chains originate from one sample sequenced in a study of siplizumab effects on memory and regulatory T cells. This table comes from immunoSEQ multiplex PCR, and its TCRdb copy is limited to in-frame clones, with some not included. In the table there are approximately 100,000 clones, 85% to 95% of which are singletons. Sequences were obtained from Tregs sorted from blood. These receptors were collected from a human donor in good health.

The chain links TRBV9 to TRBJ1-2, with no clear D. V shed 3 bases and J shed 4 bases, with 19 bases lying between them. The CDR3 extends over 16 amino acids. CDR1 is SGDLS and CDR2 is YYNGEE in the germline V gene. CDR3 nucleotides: TGTGCCAGCAGCGCCACGTGGGAAGGGTCTAGCTATGGCTACACCTTC. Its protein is CASSATWEGSSYGYTF. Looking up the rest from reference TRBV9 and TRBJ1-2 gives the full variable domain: DSGVTQTPKHLITATGQRVTLRCSPRSGDLSVYWYQQSLDQGLQFLIQYYNGEERAKGNILERFSAQQFPDLHSELNLSSLELGDSALYFCASSATWEGSSYGYTFGSGTRLTVV.

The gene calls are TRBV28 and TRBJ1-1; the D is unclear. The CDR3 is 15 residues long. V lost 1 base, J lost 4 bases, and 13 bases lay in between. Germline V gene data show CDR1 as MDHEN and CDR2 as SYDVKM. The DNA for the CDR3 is TGTGCCAGCAGTTTATTTCCTCCCAAGACCACTGAAGCTTTCTTT. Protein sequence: CASSLFPPKTTEAFF.

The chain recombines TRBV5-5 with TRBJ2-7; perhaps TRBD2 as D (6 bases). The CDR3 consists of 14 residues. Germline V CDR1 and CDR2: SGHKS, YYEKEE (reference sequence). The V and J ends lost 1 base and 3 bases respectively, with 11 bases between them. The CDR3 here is CASSLSPGGYEQYF. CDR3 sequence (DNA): TGTGCCAGCAGCTTGTCTCCCGGGGGCTACGAGCAGTACTTC. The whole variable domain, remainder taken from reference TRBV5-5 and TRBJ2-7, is DAGVTQSPTHLIKTRGQQVTLRCSPISGHKSVSWYQQVLGQGPQFIFQYYEKEERGRGNFPDRFSARQFPNYSSELNVNALLLGDSALYLCASSLSPGGYEQYFGPGTRLTVT.

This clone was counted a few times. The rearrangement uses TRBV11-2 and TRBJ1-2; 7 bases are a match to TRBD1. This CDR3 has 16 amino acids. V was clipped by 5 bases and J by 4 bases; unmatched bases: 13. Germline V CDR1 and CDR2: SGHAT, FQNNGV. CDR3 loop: CASSPIQGRTLYGYTF. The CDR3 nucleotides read TGTGCCAGCAGCCCCATACAGGGGAGAACCCTCTATGGCTACACCTTC.

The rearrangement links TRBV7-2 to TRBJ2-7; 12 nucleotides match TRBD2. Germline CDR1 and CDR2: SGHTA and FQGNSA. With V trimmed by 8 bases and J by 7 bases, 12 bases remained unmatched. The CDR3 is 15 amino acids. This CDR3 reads CASRTGLAGLREQYF. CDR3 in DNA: TGTGCCAGCCGAACGGGACTAGCGGGCTTGAGGGAGCAGTACTTC.

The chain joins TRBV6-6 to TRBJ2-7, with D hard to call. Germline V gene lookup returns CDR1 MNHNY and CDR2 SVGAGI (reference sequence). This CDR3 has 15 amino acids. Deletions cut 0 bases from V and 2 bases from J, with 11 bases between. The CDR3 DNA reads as TGTGCCAGCAGTTACTCACCCGTGACCACCTACGAGCAGTACTTC. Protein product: CASSYSPVTTYEQYF.

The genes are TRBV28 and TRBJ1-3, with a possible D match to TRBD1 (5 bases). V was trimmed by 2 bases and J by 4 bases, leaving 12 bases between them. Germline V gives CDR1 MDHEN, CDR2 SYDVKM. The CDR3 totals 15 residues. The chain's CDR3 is CASSLVAGEGNTIYF. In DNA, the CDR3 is TGTGCCAGCAGTTTAGTAGCGGGGGAAGGAAACACCATATATTTT.

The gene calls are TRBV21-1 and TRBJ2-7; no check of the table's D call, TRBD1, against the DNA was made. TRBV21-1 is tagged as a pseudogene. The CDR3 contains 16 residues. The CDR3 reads CASSKEGKRMGYEQYF. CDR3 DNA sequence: TGTGCCAGCAGCAAAGAGGGGAAACGCATGGGCTACGAGCAGTACTTC.

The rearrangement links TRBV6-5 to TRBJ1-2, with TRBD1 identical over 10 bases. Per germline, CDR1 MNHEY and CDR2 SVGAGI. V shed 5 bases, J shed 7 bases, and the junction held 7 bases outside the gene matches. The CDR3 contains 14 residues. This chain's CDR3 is CASSTGTGAGGYTF. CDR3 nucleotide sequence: TGTGCCAGCAGTACCGGGACAGGGGCGGGTGGCTACACCTTC.

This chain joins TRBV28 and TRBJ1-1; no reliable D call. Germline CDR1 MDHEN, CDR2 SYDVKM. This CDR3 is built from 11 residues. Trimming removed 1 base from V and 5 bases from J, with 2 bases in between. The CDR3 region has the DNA TGTGCCAGCAGTTTATTAACTGAAGCTTTCTTT. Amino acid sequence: CASSLLTEAFF.

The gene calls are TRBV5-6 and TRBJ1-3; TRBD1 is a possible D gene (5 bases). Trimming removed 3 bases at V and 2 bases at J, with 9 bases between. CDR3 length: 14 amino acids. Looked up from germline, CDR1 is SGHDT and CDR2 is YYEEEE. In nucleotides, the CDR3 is TGTGCCAGCAGCTGGGGGACGCCTGGAAACACCATATATTTT. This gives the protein CASSWGTPGNTIYF.

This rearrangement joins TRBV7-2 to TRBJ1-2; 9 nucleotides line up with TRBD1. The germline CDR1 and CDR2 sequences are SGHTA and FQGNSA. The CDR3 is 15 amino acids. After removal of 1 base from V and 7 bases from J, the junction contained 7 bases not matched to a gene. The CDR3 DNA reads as TGTGCCAGCAGCTTAGTCGGGACAGGGCAATCTGGCTACACCTTC. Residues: CASSLVGTGQSGYTF.

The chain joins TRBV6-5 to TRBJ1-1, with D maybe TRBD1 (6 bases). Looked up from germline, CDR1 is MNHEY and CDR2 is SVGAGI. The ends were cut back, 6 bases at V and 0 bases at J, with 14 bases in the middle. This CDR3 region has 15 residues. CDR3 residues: CASRNTGLVNTEAFF. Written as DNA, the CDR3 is TGTGCCAGCAGGAACACAGGGTTGGTGAACACTGAAGCTTTCTTT.

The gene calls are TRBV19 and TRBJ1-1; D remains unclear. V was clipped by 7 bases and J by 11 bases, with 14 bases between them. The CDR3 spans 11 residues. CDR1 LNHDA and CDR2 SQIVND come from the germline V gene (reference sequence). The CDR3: CASKWATKAFF. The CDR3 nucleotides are TGTGCCAGTAAATGGGCCACTAAGGCTTTCTTT.

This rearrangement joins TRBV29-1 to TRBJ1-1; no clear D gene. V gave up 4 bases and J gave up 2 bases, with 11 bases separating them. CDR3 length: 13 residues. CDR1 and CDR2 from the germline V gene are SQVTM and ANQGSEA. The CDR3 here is CSVGTLRNTEAFF. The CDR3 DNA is TGCAGCGTTGGGACCCTCAGAAACACTGAAGCTTTCTTT.

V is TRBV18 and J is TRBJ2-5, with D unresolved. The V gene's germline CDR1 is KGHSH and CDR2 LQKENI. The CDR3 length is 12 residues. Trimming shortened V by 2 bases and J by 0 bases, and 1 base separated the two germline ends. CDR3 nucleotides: TGTGCCAGCTCACCAAACCAAGAGACCCAGTACTTC. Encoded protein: CASSPNQETQYF.

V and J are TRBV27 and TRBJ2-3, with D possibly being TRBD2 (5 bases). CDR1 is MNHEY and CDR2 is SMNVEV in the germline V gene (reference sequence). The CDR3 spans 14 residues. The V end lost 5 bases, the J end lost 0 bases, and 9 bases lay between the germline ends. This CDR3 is CASSLGVSTDTQYF. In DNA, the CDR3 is TGTGCCAGCAGTCTCGGGGTTAGCACAGATACGCAGTATTTT.

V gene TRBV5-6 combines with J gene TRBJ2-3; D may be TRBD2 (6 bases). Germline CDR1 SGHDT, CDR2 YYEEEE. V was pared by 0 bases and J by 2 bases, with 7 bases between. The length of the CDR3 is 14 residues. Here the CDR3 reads CASSLGTNTDTQYF. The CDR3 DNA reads TGTGCCAGCAGCTTGGGGACTAACACAGATACGCAGTATTTT.